This T cell receptor (beta chain) was found in a study of T cells in Graves' hyperthyroidism and ophthalmopathy. Notes on the study in general: Most thyroid clonotypes with frequency above 0.001 were detected in blood.

Note on this clonotype: Its specificity is not known.

Template material for amplifying TCR beta CDR3 regions consisted of RNA transcripts. Using the HTBI primer set, a first-round RT-PCR was run on the TCR CDR3. One entry per CDR3 protein results from TCRdb running MiXCR on the multiplex PCR reads. The sample has 480,000 or so distinct CDR3 sequences, roughly 45% seen once. Lactation, pregnancy, other autoimmune disease or uncontrolled infection led to exclusion of patients. The diagnostic basis comprised clinical symptoms, serum thyroxine and TRAb, thyroid ultrasound and orbital computed tomography. V shed 5 bases, J shed 7 bases, and the junction held 11 bases outside the gene matches. This CDR3 has 16 residues. From germline, CDR1 is SGHTA and CDR2 FQGNSA.

The chain carries TRBV7-2 and TRBJ1-6, with 7 bases that match TRBD1. This clonotype originated in an adult woman with Graves' disease, either hyperthyroidism or ophthalmopathy (not recorded which). Sequences were obtained from peripheral blood or thyroid tissue (not recorded which). The CDR3: CASSHPGGSSNSPLHF. CDR3 bases: TGTGCCAGCAGCCACCCAGGGGGGTCGTCGAATTCACCCCTCCACTTT.